What follows are 21 T cell receptor beta chains derived from one specimen sequenced in a study of blood T cell repertoires in COVID-19. The table came from immunoSEQ multiplex PCR; TCRdb's copy has only in-frame clones and leaves some out. The table lists 69,000 or so clones, around 84% of them singletons, with roughly a tenth in the top ten. The sample consisted of peripheral blood. The receptor set was obtained from an elderly woman with acute or convalescent COVID-19.

The chain has TRBV27 and TRBJ2-5, with D possibly being TRBD2 (6 bases). The CDR3 has 15 amino acids. Germline V gene sequence: CDR1 MNHEY, CDR2 SMNVEV (reference sequence). V shed 7 bases and J shed 6 bases, with 21 bases lying between them. The CDR3, as DNA: TGTGCCAGCACCCCCGGGAGAGGGTCAATTCAGACCCAGTACTTC. This codes for CASTPGRGSIQTQYF.

The rearrangement joins TRBV24-1 to TRBJ2-2; TRBD1 aligns across 7 bases. J was trimmed by 0 bases and V by 3 bases; bases with no gene match: 3. Germline V gene lookup returns CDR1 KGHDR and CDR2 SFDVKD. CDR3 length: 16 residues. CDR3 in amino acids: CATSDGGQPNTGELFF. In DNA form, the CDR3 reads TGTGCCACCAGTGATGGGGGACAGCCGAACACCGGGGAGCTGTTTTTT.

In the case of this clone: One end of the junction fails to match germline, which may point to a read error. V and J are TRBV7-3 and TRBJ2-4, with 8 bases that match TRBD1. This CDR3 has 13 residues. Germline lookup yields CDR1 SGHTA and CDR2 FQGTGA. The CDR3 loop is CASSLHQDREANF. CDR3 nucleotides: TGTGCCAGCAGCCTACACCAGGACAGGGAGGCGAACTTC.

The chain couples TRBV2 to TRBJ2-2, with D possibly TRBD1 on 6 matching bases. The CDR3 consists of 13 residues. Trimming took 6 bases from V and 6 from J, leaving 11 bases between them. The germline V gene encodes CDR1 SNHLY and CDR2 FYNNEI. The CDR3 region is CASSGTQAGELFF. DNA for the CDR3: TGTGCCAGCAGCGGGACACAGGCCGGGGAGCTGTTTTTT.

J is TRBJ1-1 and V is TRBV5-1; D may be TRBD1 (5 bases). Trimming removed 0 bases at V and 4 bases at J, with 13 bases between. The germline CDR1 and CDR2 sequences are SGHRS and YFSETQ. This CDR3 has 15 amino acids. CDR3 coding DNA: TGCGCCAGCAGCTTGGTGCCAGGGATGAGCACTGAAGCTTTCTTT. As protein: CASSLVPGMSTEAFF. Full variable domain (outside the CDR3, taken from reference TRBV5-1 and TRBJ1-1): KAGVTQTPRYLIKTRGQQVTLSCSPISGHRSVSWYQQTPGQGLQFLFEYFSETQRNKGNFPGRFSGRQFSNSRSEMNVSTLELGDSALYLCASSLVPGMSTEAFFGQGTRLTVV.

The chain carries TRBV7-2 and TRBJ2-7; TRBD1 agrees at 7 bases. Germline loops: CDR1 SGHTA, CDR2 FQGNSA. The CDR3 consists of 14 residues. V shed 4 bases and J 2 bases; nucleotides not matched to a gene: 5. CDR3 sequence: CASSSRTGAYEQYF. The CDR3 coding sequence is TGTGCCAGCAGCTCCCGGACAGGCGCCTACGAGCAGTACTTC.

The chain's CDR3 is CASSSLAEETQYF. In nucleotides, the CDR3 is TGTGCCAGCAGCTCGCTAGCGGAAGAGACCCAGTACTTC. The chain is built from TRBV7-2 and TRBJ2-5, with 7 bases lining up with TRBD2. Germline CDR1 reads SGHTA; CDR2 reads FQGNSA. J was trimmed by 3 bases and V by 4 bases; bases with no gene match: 2. The CDR3 is 13 residues long.

The chain combines TRBV5-6 with TRBJ1-5, with 11 positions matching TRBD1. Germline trimming cut 2 bases from V and 8 bases from J; bases unmatched to any gene: 9. The CDR3 extends over 16 amino acids. The germline V gene has CDR1 SGHDT and CDR2 YYEEEE. The CDR3 protein is CASSFTGQGAGEPQHF. In DNA, the CDR3 is TGTGCCAGCAGCTTCACAGGACAGGGGGCAGGAGAGCCCCAGCATTTT.

The chain employs TRBV6-2 or TRBV6-3 and TRBJ2-1; 14 positions match TRBD2. Per germline, CDR1 MNHEY and CDR2 SVGEGT. The CDR3 consists of 19 residues. Trimming removed 2 bases from V and 0 bases from J; junction bases left unmatched: 6. CDR3 DNA sequence: TGTGCCAGCAGTTACCCTGGACTAGCGGGGGGAGGCTCCTACAATGAGCAGTTCTTC. Translation gives CASSYPGLAGGGSYNEQFF.

The chain recombines TRBV6-1 with TRBJ1-2; 7 bases match TRBD1. The V gene's germline CDR1 is MNHNS and CDR2 SASEGT. The ends lost 2 bases at V and 0 bases at J; junction bases unmatched: 6. The CDR3 contains 16 residues. CDR3 loop: CASSELGQPSNYGYTF. The DNA of the CDR3 is TGTGCCAGCAGTGAACTGGGACAGCCATCTAACTATGGCTACACCTTC.

The chain uses TRBV10-2 and TRBJ2-2; D gene uncertain. The CDR3 runs to 15 residues. Germline V lookup: CDR1 WSHSY, CDR2 SAAADI. Trimming removed 4 bases at V and 7 bases at J, with 16 bases between. The CDR3 coding sequence is TGCGCCAGCAGTGGCACCCGGGTCAGCTACGGGGAGCTGTTTTTT. Its translation: CASSGTRVSYGELFF.

V and J are TRBV4-1 and TRBJ2-1; perhaps TRBD1 as D (5 bases). The CDR3 loop spans 15 amino acids. Trimming left V 1 base short and J 3 bases short, with 10 bases between. Per germline, CDR1 MGHRA and CDR2 YSYEKL. The CDR3 protein is CASSQVRDSYNEQFF. Here the CDR3 DNA reads TGCGCCAGCAGCCAAGTCCGTGACAGCTACAATGAGCAGTTCTTC.

CDR3 amino acids: CASSQDGGLGGRRNSPLHF. For the CDR3, the DNA is TGCGCCAGCAGCCAAGACGGGGGGCTGGGGGGCAGGCGGAATTCACCCCTCCACTTT. V gene TRBV4-1 combines with J gene TRBJ1-6; D may be TRBD1 (6 bases). Germline V lookup: CDR1 MGHRA, CDR2 YSYEKL. This CDR3 is 19 amino acids long. V was cut by 0 bases and J by 7 bases, with 22 bases left in between.

The chain carries TRBV10-3 and TRBJ1-1, with D perhaps matching TRBD1 (6 bases). CDR1 ENHRY and CDR2 SYGVKD come from the germline V gene. This CDR3 has 14 residues. V was pared by 4 bases and J by 4 bases, with 13 bases between. The CDR3, as DNA: TGTGCCATCAGTGGGGTAGCACAGGGCACTGAAGCTTTCTTT. Translated: CAISGVAQGTEAFF.

V usage is TRBV7-2 and J usage is TRBJ2-3; 15 bases are a match to TRBD2. The CDR3 length is 17 residues. Trimming cost V 5 bases and J 4 bases; bases outside gene matches: 7. Germline loops: CDR1 SGHTA, CDR2 FQGNSA. The CDR3 region has the DNA TGTGCCAGCAGCGCCGGGACTAGCGGGGGGTATTCAGATACGCAGTATTTT. Amino acids: CASSAGTSGGYSDTQYF.

This clone has just a few counts. The chain recombines TRBV11-2 with TRBJ1-2, with 7 bases lining up with TRBD1. This CDR3 is 14 amino acids long. V gave up 3 bases and J gave up 5 bases; unmatched junction bases: 6. From germline, CDR1 is SGHAT and CDR2 FQNNGV. Here the CDR3 DNA reads TGTGCCAGCAGCTTTTCAGGGGGAGGATATGGCTACACCTTC. It translates to CASSFSGGGYGYTF.

The rearrangement uses TRBV18 and TRBJ2-5, with 7 bases matching TRBD1. Germline trimming cut 5 bases from V and 2 bases from J; bases unmatched to any gene: 5. The germline CDR1 and CDR2 sequences are KGHSH and LQKENI. The CDR3 spans 14 residues. The CDR3 bases are TGTGCCAGCTCAATTCGACAGGGACAAGAGACCCAGTACTTC. It encodes CASSIRQGQETQYF.

V usage is TRBV20-1 and J usage is TRBJ2-1, with D possibly matching TRBD1 (5 bases). The germline CDR1 and CDR2 sequences are DFQATT and SNEGSKA (reference sequence). The germline V and J ends were trimmed by 3 bases and 2 bases, with 8 bases remaining between them. This CDR3 is 13 amino acids long. CDR3: CSASVTAYNEQFF. CDR3 DNA sequence: TGCAGTGCTAGTGTGACAGCCTACAATGAGCAGTTCTTC.

J is TRBJ2-3 and V is TRBV13, with 7 bases lining up with TRBD2. CDR3 length: 17 residues. Germline V gene sequence: CDR1 PRHDT, CDR2 FYEKMQ (reference sequence). V lost 3 bases, J lost 0 bases, and 9 bases stayed unmatched. The CDR3 sequence: CASSLAGVTFSTDTQYF. As DNA, the CDR3 is TGTGCCAGCAGCTTGGCGGGGGTAACATTTAGCACAGATACGCAGTATTTT.

The chain couples TRBV11-2 to TRBJ2-5, with D perhaps TRBD2 (6 bases). V lost 0 bases, J lost 1 base, and 9 bases lay in between. This CDR3 region has 15 residues. Germline loops: CDR1 SGHAT, CDR2 FQNNGV. The CDR3 sequence: CASSLDGTLQETQYF. The CDR3 nucleotides read TGTGCCAGCAGCTTAGACGGGACTCTCCAAGAGACCCAGTACTTC.

The count of this clone is one. V and J are TRBV6-6 and TRBJ2-5; 8 bases fit TRBD2. The CDR3 runs to 14 residues. V dropped 8 bases and J dropped 2; count of bases not matched to a gene: 7. Germline V lookup: CDR1 MNHNY, CDR2 SVGAGI (reference sequence). The CDR3 here is CASWAASGQETQYF. CDR3 coding DNA: TGTGCCAGCTGGGCAGCTAGCGGGCAAGAGACCCAGTACTTC.